This T cell receptor (beta chain) was sequenced in a study of blood T cell repertoires in COVID-19. Study-wide background: Sites in the United States, Italy and Spain provided acute and convalescent COVID-19 samples. In each case, the material was cDNA or gDNA derived from T cells, B-cell-depleted T cells, or PBMCs.

Per the original methods: Amplification of reference gene primers provided the estimated nucleated cell counts. The assay was immunoSEQ multiplex PCR, and TCRdb's table has in-frame clones only and misses some. V, J and clone size are those of that table, while D and trimming were read from the DNA. The table includes 230,000 or so clones, approximately 92% detected once. Trimming took off 0 bases at V and 1 base at J, with 5 bases between the two ends. This CDR3 region has 14 residues. Germline CDR1 SGDLS, CDR2 YYNGEE. This clone has more than one count but fewer than ten. The sequence was collected from a woman aged 40 to 50 who had recovered from COVID-19. The gene calls are TRBV9 and TRBJ1-3; D not resolved. The source material was peripheral blood. This chain's CDR3 is CASSVVPSGNTIYF. For the CDR3, the DNA is TGTGCCAGCAGCGTAGTTCCATCTGGAAACACCATATATTTT. Based on the CDR3 plus reference TRBV9 and TRBJ1-3, the full variable domain is DSGVTQTPKHLITATGQRVTLRCSPRSGDLSVYWYQQSLDQGLQFLIQYYNGEERAKGNILERFSAQQFPDLHSELNLSSLELGDSALYFCASSVVPSGNTIYFGEGSWLTVV.